This T cell receptor beta chain was documented in a study of blood T cell repertoires in COVID-19 (dated by TCRdb to about 2020). In the study overall: The collaborator samples originated in the United States, Italy and Spain and spanned the acute and convalescent phases of COVID-19. The samples were drawn from the first 160 participants of the ongoing ImmuneRACE study and from over 950 subjects provided by 6 global collaborators. The prospective study material was composed of cDNA or gDNA derived from T cells, B-cell-depleted T cells, or PBMCs. Where available, HLA class I and class II types were obtained from metadata supplied by the sample provider rather than from assay-based typing. The dataset comprised deeply sampled blood TCRbeta repertoires from subjects exposed to, actively infected with, or recovered from COVID-19. Sample metadata almost always included a de-identified subject ID, COVID-19 status, age in years and sex. The repertoires were released in a freely available public database intended as a resource for research on the immune response to SARS-CoV-2.

Participants in the prospective study were enrolled through a virtual design, were aged roughly 18 to 100 years, and lived in approximately 25 United States geographic areas. In the prospective study, cohorts were assigned on the basis of participant-reported clinical history obtained from a screening survey and a study questionnaire. Each participant in the prospective study had whole blood, serum and a nasopharyngeal or oropharyngeal swab collected by mobile phlebotomists. Prospective study participants could optionally give additional blood draws and questionnaires over an approximately 2-month period. Before DNA extraction, blood samples from the prospective study were shipped at room temperature or frozen. From the germline V gene, CDR1 is MNHEY and CDR2 is SVGAGI. Taken from cysteine to phenylalanine, the CDR3 has 14 residues. Solely the CDR3 DNA is kept, with 42 bases framed from the first base. Trimming removed 5 bases from V and 5 bases from J, leaving 15 bases between the germline ends.

TCRbeta CDR3 regions were amplified from genomic DNA using the immunoSEQ Assay, a bias-controlled multiplex PCR. The source study handled its data this way. The number of nucleated cells in each sample was estimated from the amplification of reference gene primers within the assay. To quantify the absolute abundance of each unique TCRbeta CDR3 rearrangement, sequence reads were collapsed and filtered. For each sample, productive Simpson clonality was calculated as the square root of Simpson's diversity index across productive rearrangements. This is the immuneACCESS table as TCRdb keeps it, with only in-frame sequences that have V and J called. A part of the clones is gone; compared with another copy, unresolved V genes explain less than half, and the rest is unexplained. D and trimming come from the DNA, and the V and J calls and clone size come from that table. The sample records about 150,000 clones, approximately 87% of which are singletons. 1% to 1.5% of the sample lies in the top ten.

For this clone: The antigen it recognizes is unknown. Per-base qualities were not stored, and no clone one base away is much larger.

Paper-wide results and their limitations: Clinical and demographic metadata were provided uncurated, with the amount varying by source and participant.

Sequenced sample: PBMCs or T cells enriched from blood (not recorded which). The rearranged chain carries TRBV6-5 and TRBJ1-1, with TRBD1 tentatively as D gene (5 bases match). The receptor was derived from a woman younger than 45 with acute COVID-19. The CDR3 here reads CASSHGVGETEAFF. In nucleotides, the sequence is TGTGCCAGCAGTCACGGTGTAGGGGAAACTGAAGCTTTCTTT.